This TCR beta chain comes out of a study of tumor and adjacent non-tumor tissue in lung cancer. The CDR3 has 14 residues. Germline loops: CDR1 MDHEN, CDR2 SYDVKM. V lost 1 base to trimming and J lost 14 bases, with 17 bases between them. TCRbeta libraries were built with three rounds of nested PCR, modified from ARM-PCR. Each CDR3 protein is one row after TCRdb ran MiXCR on the multiplex PCR reads. The table records over 85,000 distinct CDR3 sequences, roughly 84% of them present only once. RNA was extracted from bulk tissue without any cell sorting. The V gene is TRBV28, the J gene TRBJ2-2; D may be TRBD2 (5 bases). The receptor comes from a man aged 70-80 years with non-small cell lung cancer. Sequencing was performed on lung tumor tissue. The CDR3 protein is CASSLFPSTGDLFF. The DNA of the CDR3 is TGTGCCAGCAGTTTATTCCCTAGCACCGGAGATCTGTTTTTT.